The TCR beta chain described here comes from a study of blood T cell repertoires in COVID-19. Background on the study: Collection of acute and convalescent COVID-19 samples took place in the United States, Italy and Spain.

While infection was still active, Seattle patients were enrolled and then followed longitudinally. The CDR3 is made up of 13 amino acids. Germline V gives CDR1 LNHDA, CDR2 SQIVND (reference sequence). V was cut by 6 bases and J by 2 bases, with 8 bases left in between. As originally analysed: Reference gene primer amplification gave nucleated cell count estimates. Method: immunoSEQ multiplex PCR; TCRdb's copy keeps in-frame clones and lacks some. The DNA was the basis for D and trimming; V, J and clone size are from that table. The sample lists hundreds of thousands of clones, 89% seen once, with about 1% in the top ten.

The receptor's source is a young man with COVID-19, enrolled during active disease. Material: peripheral blood. The chain uses TRBV19 and TRBJ1-5; D ambiguous. CDR3 residues: CASSVEGNQPQHF. The CDR3 DNA follows: TGTGCCAGTAGCGTCGAGGGCAATCAGCCCCAGCATTTT.